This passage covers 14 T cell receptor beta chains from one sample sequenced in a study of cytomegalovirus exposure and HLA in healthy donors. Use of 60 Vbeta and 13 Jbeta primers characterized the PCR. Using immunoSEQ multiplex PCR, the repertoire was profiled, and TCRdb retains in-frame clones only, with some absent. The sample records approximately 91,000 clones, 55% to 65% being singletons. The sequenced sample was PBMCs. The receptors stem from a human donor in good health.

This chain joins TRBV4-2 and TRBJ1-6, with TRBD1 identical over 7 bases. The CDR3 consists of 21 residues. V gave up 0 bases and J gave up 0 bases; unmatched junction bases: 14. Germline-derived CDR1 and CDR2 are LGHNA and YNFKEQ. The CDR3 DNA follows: TGTGCCAGCAGCCAAGATCTGTGGCGACAGGGCAGACGCTCCTATAATTCACCCCTCCACTTT. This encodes CASSQDLWRQGRRSYNSPLHF.

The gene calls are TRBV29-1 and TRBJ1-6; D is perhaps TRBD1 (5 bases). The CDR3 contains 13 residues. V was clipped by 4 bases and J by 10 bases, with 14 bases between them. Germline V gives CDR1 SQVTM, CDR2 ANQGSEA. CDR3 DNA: TGCAGCGTTGTATTCCAGGGTGGGTCACCCCTCCACTTT. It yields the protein CSVVFQGGSPLHF.

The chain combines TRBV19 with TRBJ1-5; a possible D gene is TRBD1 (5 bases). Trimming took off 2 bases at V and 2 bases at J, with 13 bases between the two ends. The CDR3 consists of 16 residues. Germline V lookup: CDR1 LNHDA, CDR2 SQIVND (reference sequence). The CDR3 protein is CASSITGGVRNQPQHF. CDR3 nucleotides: TGTGCCAGTAGTATAACGGGGGGAGTTCGCAATCAGCCCCAGCATTTT.

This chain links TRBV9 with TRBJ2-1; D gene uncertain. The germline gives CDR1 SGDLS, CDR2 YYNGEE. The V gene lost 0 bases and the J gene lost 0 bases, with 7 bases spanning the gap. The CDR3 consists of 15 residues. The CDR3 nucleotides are TGTGCCAGCAGCGTAGGAGAAAGCTCCTACAATGAGCAGTTCTTC. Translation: CASSVGESSYNEQFF.

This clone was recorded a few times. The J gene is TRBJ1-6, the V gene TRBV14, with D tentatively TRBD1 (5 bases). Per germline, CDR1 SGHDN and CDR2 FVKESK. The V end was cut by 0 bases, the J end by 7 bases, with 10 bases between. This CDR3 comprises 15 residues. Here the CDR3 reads CASSQDLPGNSPLHF. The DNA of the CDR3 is TGTGCCAGCAGCCAAGATCTGCCAGGGAATTCACCCCTCCACTTT. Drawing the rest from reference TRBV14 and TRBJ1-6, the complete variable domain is EAGVTQFPSHSVIEKGQTVTLRCDPISGHDNLYWYRRVMGKEIKFLLHFVKESKQDESGMPNNRFLAERTGGTYSTLKVQPAELEDSGVYFCASSQDLPGNSPLHFGNGTRLTVT.

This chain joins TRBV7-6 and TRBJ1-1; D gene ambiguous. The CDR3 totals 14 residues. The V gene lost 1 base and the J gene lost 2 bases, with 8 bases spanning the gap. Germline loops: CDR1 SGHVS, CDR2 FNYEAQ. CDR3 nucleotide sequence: TGTGCCAGCAGCTTAGATGTCAGAAACACTGAAGCTTTCTTT. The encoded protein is CASSLDVRNTEAFF.

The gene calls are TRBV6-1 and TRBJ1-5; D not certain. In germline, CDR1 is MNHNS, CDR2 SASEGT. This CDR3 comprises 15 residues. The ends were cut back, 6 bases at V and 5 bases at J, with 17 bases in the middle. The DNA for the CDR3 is TGTGCCAGCAGCCCCCGGACCGGGAGAGATCAGCCCCAGCATTTT. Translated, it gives CASSPRTGRDQPQHF.

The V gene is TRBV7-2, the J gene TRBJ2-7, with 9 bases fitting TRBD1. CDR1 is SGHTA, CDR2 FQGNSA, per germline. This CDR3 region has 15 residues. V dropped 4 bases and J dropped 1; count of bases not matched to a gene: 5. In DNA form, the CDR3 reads TGTGCCAGCAGCTCACCGGACAGGGGTTCCTACGAGCAGTACTTC. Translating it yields CASSSPDRGSYEQYF.

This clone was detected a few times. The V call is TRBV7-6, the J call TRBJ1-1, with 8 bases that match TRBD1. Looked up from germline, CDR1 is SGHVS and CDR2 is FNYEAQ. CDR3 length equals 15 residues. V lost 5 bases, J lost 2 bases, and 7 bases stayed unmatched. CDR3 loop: CASSPRTGRNTEAFF. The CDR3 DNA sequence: TGTGCCAGCAGCCCCCGGACAGGGAGAAACACTGAAGCTTTCTTT.

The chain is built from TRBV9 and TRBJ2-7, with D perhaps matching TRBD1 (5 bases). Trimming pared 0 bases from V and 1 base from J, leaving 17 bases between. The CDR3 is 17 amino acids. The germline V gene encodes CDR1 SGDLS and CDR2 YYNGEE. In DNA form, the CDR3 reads TGTGCCAGCAGCGTAGGGGGCAGCCCTATTGTTTCCTACGAGCAGTACTTC. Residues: CASSVGGSPIVSYEQYF.

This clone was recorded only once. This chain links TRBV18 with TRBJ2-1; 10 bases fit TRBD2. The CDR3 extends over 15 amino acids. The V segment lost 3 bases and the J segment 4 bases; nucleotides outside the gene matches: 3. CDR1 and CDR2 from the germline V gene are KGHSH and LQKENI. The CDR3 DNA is TGTGCCAGCTCACCCCCGGGACTAGCGTACAATGAGCAGTTCTTC. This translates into CASSPPGLAYNEQFF.

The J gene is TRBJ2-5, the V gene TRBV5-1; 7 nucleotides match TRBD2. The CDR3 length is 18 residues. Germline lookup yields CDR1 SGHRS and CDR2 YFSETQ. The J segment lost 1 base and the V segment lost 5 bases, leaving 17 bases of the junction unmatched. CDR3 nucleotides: TGCGCCAGCAGTTTCACCGGGTCGGGGGGTAGCTTCCAAGAGACCCAGTACTTC. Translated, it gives CASSFTGSGGSFQETQYF.

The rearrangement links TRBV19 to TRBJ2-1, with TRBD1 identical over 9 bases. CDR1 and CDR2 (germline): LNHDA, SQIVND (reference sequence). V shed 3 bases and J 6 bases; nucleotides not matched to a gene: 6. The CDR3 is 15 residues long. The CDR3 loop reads CASSIGRTGVNEQFF. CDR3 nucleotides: TGTGCCAGTAGTATCGGCCGGACAGGGGTCAATGAGCAGTTCTTC. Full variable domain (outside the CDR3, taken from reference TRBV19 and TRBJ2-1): DGGITQSPKYLFRKEGQNVTLSCEQNLNHDAMYWYRQDPGQGLRLIYYSQIVNDFQKGDIAEGYSVSREKKESFPLTVTSAQKNPTAFYLCASSIGRTGVNEQFFGPGTRLTVL.

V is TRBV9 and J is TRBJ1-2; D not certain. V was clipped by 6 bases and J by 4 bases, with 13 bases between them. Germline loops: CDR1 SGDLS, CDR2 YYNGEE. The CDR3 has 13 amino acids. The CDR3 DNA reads TGTGCCAGCATGGACCCGGGAGGCTATGGCTACACCTTC. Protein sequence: CASMDPGGYGYTF.